A single sample gave rise to the 20 T cell receptor beta chains below, sequenced in a study of blood T cells in healthy people across ages. A sample-barcoded 5' primer and a J-beta primer mix were used in a second PCR of about 7 to 12 cycles. TCRdb used MiXCR to reprocess the 5' RACE reads, holding one entry per CDR3 protein. The data contain 1.5 million to 1.9 million distinct CDR3 sequences, about 45% of them singletons. Sequencing was done on a sample of blood. The receptors originated from a woman between 18 and 29 years old in good health.

V is TRBV19 and J is TRBJ2-7; D tentatively fits TRBD1 or TRBD2 (5 bases each). Germline V gene data show CDR1 as LNHDA and CDR2 as SQIVND (reference sequence). The length of the CDR3 is 13 residues. V lost 10 bases and J 2 bases, leaving 15 bases between the germline ends. CDR3: CATTMGPTYEQYF. As DNA, the CDR3 is TGTGCCACTACCATGGGACCGACCTACGAGCAGTACTTC.

There are a few counts of this clonotype. This sequence joins TRBV7-2 and TRBJ2-7; no definite D call. CDR3 length: 16 residues. V dropped 3 bases and J dropped 2 bases, with 17 bases sitting between them. Germline-derived CDR1 and CDR2 are SGHTA and FQGNSA. As DNA, the CDR3 is TGTGCCAGCAGCTTGGGTGCACCCACGGCCGCCTACGAGCAGTACTTC. Translated: CASSLGAPTAAYEQYF.

This clonotype was counted a few times. This chain joins TRBV12-3 or TRBV12-4 and TRBJ2-5; D unclear. CDR3 length: 13 amino acids. Trimming stripped 5 bases from V and 5 bases from J, with 12 bases between. CDR3 in DNA: TGTGCCAGCAGTCAGCCTAACACGGAGACCCAGTACTTC. As protein: CASSQPNTETQYF.

This clonotype appeared once. The genes are TRBV18 and TRBJ1-6, with 12 bases that match TRBD1. Germline values: CDR1 KGHSH, CDR2 LQKENI. This CDR3 has 17 amino acids. V was pared by 6 bases and J by 8 bases, with 11 bases of the junction left unmatched. CDR3 region: CASSYLGTGGMDSPLHF. The CDR3 DNA follows: TGTGCCAGCTCCTACCTCGGGACAGGGGGCATGGATTCACCCCTCCACTTT.

The table lists this clonotype with a few counts. The V and J genes are TRBV6-2 or TRBV6-3 and TRBJ2-1; 10 positions agree with TRBD2. V dropped 7 bases and J dropped 10; count of bases not matched to a gene: 16. This CDR3 contains 16 residues. Germline values: CDR1 MNHEY, CDR2 SVGEGT. The CDR3 region is CASTLTHGLAGEEQFF. The CDR3 DNA reads as TGTGCCAGCACACTCACCCACGGGCTAGCGGGGGAGGAGCAGTTCTTC.

This clonotype has just a few counts. The chain is built from TRBV6-2 or TRBV6-3 and TRBJ2-7; D call uncertain. This CDR3 is built from 11 residues. Trimming took 5 bases from V and 4 from J, leaving 6 bases between them. Germline V CDR1 and CDR2: MNHEY, SVGEGT. The DNA for the CDR3 is TGTGCCAGCAGTGTCGAATACGAGCAGTACTTC. The encoded protein is CASSVEYEQYF.

The CDR3 region is CASSSQGAISGNTIYF. The CDR3, as DNA: TGTGCCAGCAGTTCCCAGGGGGCGATCTCTGGAAACACCATATATTTT. The chain couples TRBV12-3 or TRBV12-4 to TRBJ1-3; 8 bases align to TRBD1. J was trimmed by 0 bases and V by 4 bases; bases with no gene match: 5. This CDR3 has 16 amino acids.

The chain is built from TRBV6-5 and TRBJ1-2; 8 bases agree with TRBD1. V was pared by 0 bases and J by 1 base, with 4 bases of the junction left unmatched. Germline values: CDR1 MNHEY, CDR2 SVGAGI. This CDR3 is 16 amino acids long. The DNA for the CDR3 is TGTGCCAGCAGTTACTCGTATACAGGGGGTAACTATGGCTACACCTTC. It codes for CASSYSYTGGNYGYTF.

The chain uses TRBV2 and TRBJ2-1, with 11 bases that match TRBD2. V lost 4 bases to trimming and J lost 8 bases; unmatched junction nucleotides: 7. The CDR3 contains 15 residues. Looked up from germline, CDR1 is SNHLY and CDR2 is FYNNEI. The CDR3 protein is CASSGLAGWRDEQFF. DNA for the CDR3: TGTGCCAGCAGTGGACTAGCGGGGTGGAGGGATGAGCAGTTCTTC. Full variable domain (missing parts from reference TRBV2 and TRBJ2-1): EPEVTQTPSHQVTQMGQEVILRCVPISNHLYFYWYRQILGQKVEFLVSFYNNEISEKSEIFDDQFSVERPDGSNFTLKIRSTKLEDSAMYFCASSGLAGWRDEQFFGPGTRLTVL.

The chain couples TRBV7-2 to TRBJ2-5, with TRBD2 matching 10 bases. The CDR3 sequence is 15 residues long. Germline V gives CDR1 SGHTA, CDR2 FQGNSA. The J segment lost 9 bases and the V segment lost 4 bases, leaving 11 bases of the junction unmatched. This chain's CDR3 is CASSSGLAARCPQYF. CDR3 nucleotides: TGTGCCAGCAGCTCCGGACTAGCGGCCAGGTGTCCCCAGTACTTC.

This rearrangement joins TRBV12-3 or TRBV12-4 to TRBJ2-1; 8 nucleotides agree with TRBD1. The CDR3 loop spans 16 amino acids. Germline trimming cut 5 bases from V and 1 base from J; bases unmatched to any gene: 7. In DNA form, the CDR3 reads TGTGCCAGCAGTAACGACAGGGGAGGATCCTACAATGAGCAGTTCTTC. The encoded protein is CASSNDRGGSYNEQFF.

The rearrangement uses TRBV5-1 and TRBJ1-2; D might be TRBD1 (5 bases). The V end was cut by 4 bases, the J end by 5 bases, with 18 bases between. Germline V gene sequence: CDR1 SGHRS, CDR2 YFSETQ. This CDR3 region has 15 residues. The CDR3 loop is CASSLGGGDGYGYTF. CDR3 nucleotides: TGCGCCAGCAGCCTTGGCGGCGGGGACGGATATGGCTACACCTTC.

Only a few counts were recorded for this clonotype. The chain couples TRBV7-9 to TRBJ2-5; D perhaps matches TRBD1 (5 bases). This CDR3 region has 17 residues. Germline assignment: CDR1 SEHNR and CDR2 FQNEAQ (reference sequence). V gave up 1 base and J gave up 2 bases, with 17 bases separating them. CDR3 protein: CASSLEWGLALQETQYF. CDR3 bases: TGTGCCAGCAGCTTAGAGTGGGGCTTGGCGCTTCAAGAGACCCAGTACTTC.

CDR3: CASSQGPGGSPILNYGYTF. The CDR3 coding sequence is TGTGCCAGCAGCCAGGGACCGGGAGGATCCCCAATTTTGAACTATGGCTACACCTTC. The chain joins TRBV14 to TRBJ1-2; D possibly corresponds to TRBD1 (5 bases). Germline CDR1 SGHDN, CDR2 FVKESK. The CDR3 extends over 19 amino acids. Trimming pared 3 bases from V and 2 bases from J, leaving 25 bases between.

The V call is TRBV7-6, the J call TRBJ2-5; 9 nucleotides align to TRBD1. Per the germline V gene, CDR1 is SGHVS and CDR2 is FNYEAQ. The CDR3 sequence is 17 residues long. V shed 5 bases and J 1 base; nucleotides not matched to a gene: 11. In DNA form, the CDR3 reads TGTGCCAGCAGCATTACCGGGACAGGGTCCTTCCAAGAGACCCAGTACTTC. It translates to CASSITGTGSFQETQYF.

The chain couples TRBV7-9 to TRBJ1-2; D uncertain. V lost 4 bases and J lost 4, with 10 bases in between. Germline-derived CDR1 and CDR2 are SEHNR and FQNEAQ (reference sequence). The CDR3 extends over 13 amino acids. The CDR3 DNA is TGTGCCAGCAGCTCCCCTCTGGGCTATGGCTACACCTTC. It specifies CASSSPLGYGYTF.

The V gene is TRBV12-5, the J gene TRBJ2-6; perhaps TRBD2 as D (6 bases). The V end was cut by 6 bases, the J end by 0 bases, with 9 bases between. This CDR3 region has 15 residues. CDR1 and CDR2 from the germline V gene are LGHNT and FRNRAP. The CDR3 DNA is TGTGCTAGTGGAGCGGGCTTCTCTGGGGCCAACGTCCTGACTTTC. Its protein product is CASGAGFSGANVLTF.

The rearrangement joins TRBV20-1 to TRBJ2-3; 8 bases match TRBD2. With V trimmed by 6 bases and J by 4 bases, 9 bases remained unmatched. This CDR3 contains 14 residues. Germline V CDR1 and CDR2: DFQATT, SNEGSKA (reference sequence). CDR3: CSADWTSTSDTQYF. In nucleotides, the CDR3 is TGCAGTGCCGATTGGACTAGCACATCAGATACGCAGTATTTT.

The CDR3 nucleotides are TGTGCCAGCAGCTTAGCGAGGGGACTAGTGGAGGAGCAGTTCTTC. It encodes CASSLARGLVEEQFF. The chain links TRBV7-2 to TRBJ2-1; TRBD2 aligns across 8 bases. V lost 0 bases, J lost 10 bases, and 8 bases stayed unmatched. The germline CDR1 and CDR2 sequences are SGHTA and FQGNSA. This CDR3 is 15 amino acids long.

This clonotype was observed a handful of times. The chain combines TRBV9 with TRBJ1-2; D is uncertain. V lost 5 bases and J lost 10, with 15 bases in between. The CDR3 extends over 12 amino acids. Germline V CDR1 and CDR2: SGDLS, YYNGEE. The CDR3 spells CASSRSRLNYTF. The CDR3 DNA follows: TGTGCCAGCAGTCGCTCTCGACTGAACTACACCTTC.